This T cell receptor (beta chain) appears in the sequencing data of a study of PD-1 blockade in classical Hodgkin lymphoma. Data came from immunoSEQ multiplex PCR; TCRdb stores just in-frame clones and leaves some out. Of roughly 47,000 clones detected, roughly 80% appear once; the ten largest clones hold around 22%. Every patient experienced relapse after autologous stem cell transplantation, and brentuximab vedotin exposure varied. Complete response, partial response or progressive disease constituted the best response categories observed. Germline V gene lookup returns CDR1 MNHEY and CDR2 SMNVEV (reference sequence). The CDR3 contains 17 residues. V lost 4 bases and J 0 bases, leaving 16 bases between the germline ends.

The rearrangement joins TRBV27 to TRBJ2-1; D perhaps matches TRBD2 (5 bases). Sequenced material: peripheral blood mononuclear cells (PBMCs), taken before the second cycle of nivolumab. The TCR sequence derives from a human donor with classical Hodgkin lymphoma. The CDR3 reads CASSSPGSEFSYNEQFF. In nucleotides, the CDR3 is TGTGCCAGCAGTTCCCCTGGGAGCGAGTTCTCCTACAATGAGCAGTTCTTC.